This entry lists 24 T cell receptor beta chains sequenced from one sample in a study of T cell responses to AZD1222 COVID-19 vaccine. Assay: immunoSEQ multiplex PCR; the TCRdb copy retains only in-frame clones and omits some. The table records about 130,000 clones, roughly 90% of them present only once. The material was peripheral blood, obtained on day 0 of AZD1222 vaccination. Receptor source: an adult in good health.

The chain combines TRBV3-1 (or the pseudogene TRBV3-2) with TRBJ2-5; D remains unclear. The germline CDR1 and CDR2 sequences are LGHDT and YNNKEL (reference sequence). The CDR3 consists of 11 residues. The V end was cut by 2 bases, the J end by 5 bases, with 3 bases between. The CDR3 region is CASSQMETQYF. Here the CDR3 DNA reads TGTGCCAGCAGCCAAATGGAGACCCAGTACTTC.

The CDR3 here is CASSQRLVGEQYF. CDR3 nucleotides: TGTGCCAGCTCACAGCGATTAGTCGGGGAGCAGTACTTC. The rearrangement uses TRBV18 and TRBJ2-7; D remains unclear. Germline CDR1 KGHSH, CDR2 LQKENI. The CDR3 has 13 amino acids. V lost 4 bases, J lost 7 bases, and 14 bases lay in between.

The chain joins TRBV18 to TRBJ1-3, with D unclear. The germline gives CDR1 KGHSH, CDR2 LQKENI. V was shortened by 3 bases and J by 1 base, with 22 bases between the two germline ends. This CDR3 spans 19 amino acids. CDR3 sequence (DNA): TGTGCCAGCTCACCGAAGATTGACGGCCTCGCTTTATCTGGAAACACCATATATTTT. Translated, it gives CASSPKIDGLALSGNTIYF.

The chain employs TRBV25-1 and TRBJ1-2; 8 bases fit TRBD1. Germline V gene sequence: CDR1 MGHDK, CDR2 SYGVNS. The J segment lost 8 bases and the V segment lost 5 bases, leaving 16 bases of the junction unmatched. The CDR3 has 16 residues. The CDR3 is CASSRAKGQGGRGYTF. CDR3 nucleotides: TGTGCCAGCAGTAGGGCAAAAGGACAGGGCGGCCGCGGCTACACCTTC.

The chain is built from TRBV19 and TRBJ1-1; D ambiguous. Per the germline V gene, CDR1 is LNHDA and CDR2 is SQIVND (reference sequence). The CDR3 has 13 residues. Trimming cost V 11 bases and J 0 bases, with 13 bases left between them. The CDR3 sequence is CASLSYMNTEAFF. As DNA, the CDR3 is TGTGCCTCCCTGTCGTACATGAACACTGAAGCTTTCTTT.

The chain employs TRBV10-2 and TRBJ1-1; D gene ambiguous. The CDR3 spans 14 residues. Looked up from germline, CDR1 is WSHSY and CDR2 is SAAADI. V was trimmed by 3 bases and J by 6 bases, leaving 14 bases between them. This chain's CDR3 is CASSEVGGYAEAFF. In DNA, the CDR3 is TGCGCCAGCAGTGAAGTCGGCGGCTACGCTGAAGCTTTCTTT.

The chain employs TRBV28 and TRBJ2-7; TRBD1 might be the D (5 bases). This CDR3 region has 15 residues. The germline CDR1 and CDR2 sequences are MDHEN and SYDVKM. V dropped 3 bases and J dropped 2 bases, with 14 bases sitting between them. The CDR3 bases are TGTGCCAGCAGTTTGGCCCAGGGAATAGCCTACGAGCAGTACTTC. Amino acids: CASSLAQGIAYEQYF.

The chain has TRBV4-3 and TRBJ2-1; D is possibly TRBD2 (6 bases). The germline V and J ends were trimmed by 0 bases and 1 base, with 10 bases remaining between them. Germline V CDR1 and CDR2: LGHNA, YSLEER. The CDR3 extends over 16 amino acids. CDR3 nucleotides: TGCGCCAGCAGCCAAGAACCCGGGACTTCCTACAATGAGCAGTTCTTC. Amino acids: CASSQEPGTSYNEQFF.

V and J are TRBV9 and TRBJ2-3; D perhaps matches TRBD1 (5 bases). CDR1 and CDR2 from the germline V gene are SGDLS and YYNGEE. Trimming removed 2 bases at V and 6 bases at J, with 7 bases between. This CDR3 has 12 amino acids. The CDR3 nucleotides read TGTGCCAGCAGCGTTTCAGGGGATACGCAGTATTTT. Protein: CASSVSGDTQYF.

This rearrangement joins TRBV6-2 or TRBV6-3 to TRBJ2-2; TRBD2 agrees at 13 bases. The CDR3 is made up of 18 amino acids. The trim removed 2 bases at V and 4 bases at J, leaving 7 bases unmatched. Germline V gene sequence: CDR1 MNHEY, CDR2 SVGEGT. The CDR3 sequence: CASSYQLAGGRVTGELFF. Here the CDR3 DNA reads TGTGCCAGCAGTTACCAACTAGCGGGAGGGCGTGTCACCGGGGAGCTGTTTTTT.

V gene TRBV6-1 combines with J gene TRBJ1-2; D might be TRBD1 (6 bases). The germline gives CDR1 MNHNS, CDR2 SASEGT. Trimming removed 3 bases at V and 8 bases at J, with 13 bases between. CDR3 length: 13 amino acids. The CDR3 reads CASSDTGWGGYTF. The DNA of the CDR3 is TGTGCCAGCAGTGATACAGGGTGGGGCGGCTACACCTTC.

The V and J genes are TRBV24-1 and TRBJ2-7; the D gene is possibly TRBD2 (6 bases). The V and J ends lost 2 bases and 2 bases respectively, with 12 bases between them. Per germline, CDR1 KGHDR and CDR2 SFDVKD. This CDR3 comprises 15 residues. DNA of the CDR3: TGTGCCACCAGTGATTCCGCGGACTACCCCTACGAGCAGTACTTC. Residues: CATSDSADYPYEQYF.

The J gene is TRBJ1-6, the V gene TRBV27, with TRBD1 matching 7 bases. V dropped 3 bases and J dropped 9; count of bases not matched to a gene: 5. This CDR3 spans 14 amino acids. Germline CDR1 reads MNHEY; CDR2 reads SMNVEV (reference sequence). The CDR3 sequence: CASSFQGGSSPLHF. CDR3 DNA sequence: TGTGCCAGCAGTTTTCAGGGGGGTAGTTCACCCCTCCACTTT.

The rearrangement joins TRBV19 to TRBJ2-4; the D is unclear. V lost 3 bases and J lost 7, with 13 bases in between. Germline loops: CDR1 LNHDA, CDR2 SQIVND (reference sequence). The CDR3 contains 14 residues. The CDR3 bases are TGTGCCAGTAGTATCAAAGGGCCCGGCAACATTCAGTACTTC. Amino acids: CASSIKGPGNIQYF.

This clone was detected once. For the CDR3, the DNA is TGTGCCAGCAGCCCCCCCGGGACAGGGAATGGCTACACCTTC. As protein: CASSPPGTGNGYTF. The V gene is TRBV28, the J gene TRBJ1-2, with 9 bases aligning to TRBD1. V was pared by 6 bases and J by 6 bases, with 8 bases of the junction left unmatched. The CDR3 runs 14 residues. Germline V CDR1 and CDR2: MDHEN, SYDVKM.

This rearrangement joins TRBV6-5 to TRBJ1-2, with 7 bases matching TRBD1. Germline V gene lookup returns CDR1 MNHEY and CDR2 SVGAGI. With 6 bases clipped from V and 4 bases from J, the junction kept 5 bases outside the gene matches. The CDR3 is made up of 13 amino acids. The DNA for the CDR3 is TGTGCCAGCAGAGCCCGGGACAGCTATGGCTACACCTTC. It is translated as CASRARDSYGYTF.

J is TRBJ1-5 and V is TRBV5-4; 7 nucleotides agree with TRBD1. The junction had 7 bases not matched to a gene; V was cut back by 0 bases and J by 7 bases. There are 15 residues in the CDR3. Per the germline V gene, CDR1 is SGHNT and CDR2 is YYREEE (reference sequence). The CDR3 here is CASSLGIGGEQPQHF. The DNA for the CDR3 is TGTGCCAGCAGCTTGGGGATAGGGGGCGAACAGCCCCAGCATTTT. Variable domain in full (rest from reference TRBV5-4 and TRBJ1-5): ETGVTQSPTHLIKTRGQQVTLRCSSQSGHNTVSWYQQALGQGPQFIFQYYREEENGRGNFPPRFSGLQFPNYSSELNVNALELDDSALYLCASSLGIGGEQPQHFGDGTRLSIL.

The chain recombines TRBV3-1 (or the pseudogene TRBV3-2) with TRBJ2-1; unclear D gene. The CDR3 loop spans 15 amino acids. The ends were cut back, 8 bases at V and 0 bases at J, with 14 bases in the middle. Germline V lookup: CDR1 LGHDT, CDR2 YNNKEL (reference sequence). CDR3 in DNA: TGTGCCAGCGGTCGGTCTCCCAGCTCCTACAATGAGCAGTTCTTC. Protein product: CASGRSPSSYNEQFF.

The chain couples TRBV6-5 to TRBJ1-1; D gene unclear. Deletions cut 7 bases from V and 2 bases from J, with 11 bases between. The CDR3 is made up of 13 amino acids. The germline V gene encodes CDR1 MNHEY and CDR2 SVGAGI. CDR3 nucleotides: TGTGCCAGCACCGCCAGCGGCAACACTGAAGCTTTCTTT. Protein sequence: CASTASGNTEAFF.

This chain uses TRBV19 with TRBJ1-6; the D gene is possibly TRBD1 (5 bases). V gave up 3 bases and J gave up 7 bases, with 13 bases separating them. The length of the CDR3 is 15 residues. Germline V gene data show CDR1 as LNHDA and CDR2 as SQIVND (reference sequence). The CDR3 nucleotides read TGTGCCAGTAGTATCAAAGGGGAGGGGAATTCACCCCTCCACTTT. Amino acid sequence: CASSIKGEGNSPLHF.

The chain combines TRBV28 with TRBJ1-5, with D tentatively TRBD1 (5 bases). This CDR3 comprises 14 residues. Germline lookup yields CDR1 MDHEN and CDR2 SYDVKM. Trimming took 4 bases from V and 1 from J, leaving 8 bases between them. CDR3 nucleotide sequence: TGTGCCAGCAGTTCTGGACACAGCAATCAGCCCCAGCATTTT. Translated: CASSSGHSNQPQHF. The full variable domain, completed using reference TRBV28 and TRBJ1-5, is DVKVTQSSRYLVKRTGEKVFLECVQDMDHENMFWYRQDPGLGLRLIYFSYDVKMKEKGDIPEGYSVSREKKERFSLILESASTNQTSMYLCASSSGHSNQPQHFGDGTRLSIL.

The V gene is TRBV3-1 (or the pseudogene TRBV3-2), the J gene TRBJ1-2; 9 positions match TRBD1. The trim removed 4 bases at V and 7 bases at J, leaving 4 bases unmatched. The CDR3 totals 13 residues. Germline CDR1 and CDR2: LGHDT and YNNKEL (reference sequence). The CDR3 coding sequence is TGTGCCAGCAGCCGGGGACAGGGTGGTGGCTACACCTTC. It translates to CASSRGQGGGYTF.

CDR3 bases: TGTGCCAGCAAAATAGCGGGAGGGGCTAATGAGCAGTTCTTC. Encoded protein: CASKIAGGANEQFF. This chain connects TRBV11-3 to TRBJ2-1; TRBD2 matches at 11 bases. V shed 7 bases, J shed 7 bases, and the junction held 6 bases outside the gene matches. The germline gives CDR1 SGHNT, CDR2 YENEEA. The CDR3 is 14 amino acids.

V gene TRBV7-2 combines with J gene TRBJ2-1, with TRBD2 matching 8 bases. This CDR3 has 18 residues. The germline CDR1 and CDR2 sequences are SGHTA and FQGNSA. V was clipped by 0 bases and J by 8 bases; unmatched bases: 15. The CDR3: CASSLAGVAGIKRDEQFF. CDR3 coding DNA: TGTGCCAGCAGCTTAGCGGGAGTAGCGGGAATAAAAAGGGATGAGCAGTTCTTC.